This T cell receptor beta chain was found in a study of T-cell reconstitution after alpha-beta-depleted transplantation in children. The CDR3 runs 15 residues. Germline V gene lookup returns CDR1 DFQATT and CDR2 SNEGSKA (reference sequence). Trimming took 5 bases from V and 1 from J, leaving 18 bases between them. Concerning this clonotype: The CDR3 does not close with the conserved phenylalanine or tryptophan, likely indicating a read error.

Researchers prepared the TCRbeta library using unique molecular identifiers, the study reports. MiXCR, run by TCRdb on the PCR reads, gives a single entry per CDR3 protein. Among some 490,000 distinct CDR3 sequences listed, under 15% were seen once. The specimen comprised PBMCs from the stem cell graft donor, sampled from the stem cell graft. This receptor was obtained from a human donor who donated a stem cell graft to a child with combined immunodeficiency. The V and J genes are TRBV20-1 and TRBJ2-7; no reliable D call. The CDR3 DNA reads TGCAGTGCTTTGGACGGTAACCACCTTTCCTACGAGCAGTACTAC. Its translation: CSALDGNHLSYEQYY.